Below, one T cell receptor beta chain is given with its context. The antigen remains undetermined. Germline V lookup: CDR1 SGHTA, CDR2 FQGNSA. V shed 4 bases, J shed 4 bases, and the junction held 4 bases outside the gene matches. The CDR3 covers 14 residues. The data stem from a study of T cells in localized non-small cell lung cancer. General study findings and limits: Longer survival (overall) was linked to higher T cell density in blood. Owing to sequencing of a solitary tumor region, heterogeneity cannot be discounted. Paired adjacent lung recovered a median approximately 57 of the top 100 tumor clones.

Sequencing used immunoSEQ multiplex PCR; TCRdb keeps in-frame clones, though not all of them. There are tens of thousands of clones in the sample; around 79% occur only once, and 15% to 20% lies in the top ten. The chain has TRBV7-2 and TRBJ2-7; 10 bases match TRBD1. The receptor's source is a male donor at least 60 years old with stage III squamous cell lung carcinoma. Source: peripheral blood, taken before any cancer treatment. Here the CDR3 reads CASSYGQGGYEQYF. The CDR3 DNA sequence: TGTGCCAGCAGCTACGGACAGGGGGGATACGAGCAGTACTTC.